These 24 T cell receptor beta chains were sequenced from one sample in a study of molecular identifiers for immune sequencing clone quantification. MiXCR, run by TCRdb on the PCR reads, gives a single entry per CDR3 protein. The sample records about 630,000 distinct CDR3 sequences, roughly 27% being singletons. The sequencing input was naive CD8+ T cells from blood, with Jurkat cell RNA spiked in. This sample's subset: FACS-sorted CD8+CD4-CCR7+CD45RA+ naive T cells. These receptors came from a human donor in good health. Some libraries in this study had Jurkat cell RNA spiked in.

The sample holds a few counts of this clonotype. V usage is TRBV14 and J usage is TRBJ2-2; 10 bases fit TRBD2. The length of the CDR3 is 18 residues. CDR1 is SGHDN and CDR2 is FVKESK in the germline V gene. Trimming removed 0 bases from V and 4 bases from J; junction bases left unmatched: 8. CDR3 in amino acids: CASSQDLFTSGATGELFF. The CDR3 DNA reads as TGTGCCAGCAGCCAAGATCTCTTTACTAGCGGGGCCACCGGGGAGCTGTTTTTT.

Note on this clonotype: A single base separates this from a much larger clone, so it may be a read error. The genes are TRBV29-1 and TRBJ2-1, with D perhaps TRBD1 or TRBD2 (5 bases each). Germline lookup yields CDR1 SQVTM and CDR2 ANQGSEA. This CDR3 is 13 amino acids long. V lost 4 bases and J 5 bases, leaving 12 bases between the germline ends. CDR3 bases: TGCAGCGTTGCGCCCGGGACCCACAATGAGCAGTTCTTC. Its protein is CSVAPGTHNEQFF.

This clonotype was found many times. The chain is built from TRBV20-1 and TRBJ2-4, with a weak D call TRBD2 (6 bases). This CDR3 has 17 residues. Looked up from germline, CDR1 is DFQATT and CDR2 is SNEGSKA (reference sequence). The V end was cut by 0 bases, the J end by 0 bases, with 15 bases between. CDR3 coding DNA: TGCAGTGCTAGAGATGAGTTAGCGGTACTAGCCAAAAACATTCAGTACTTC. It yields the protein CSARDELAVLAKNIQYF.

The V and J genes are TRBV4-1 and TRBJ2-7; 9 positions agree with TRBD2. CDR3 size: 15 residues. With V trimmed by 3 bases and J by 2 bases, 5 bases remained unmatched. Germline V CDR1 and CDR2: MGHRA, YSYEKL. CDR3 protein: CASSQEAGGPYEQYF. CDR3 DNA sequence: TGCGCCAGCAGCCAGGAAGCGGGAGGACCCTACGAGCAGTACTTC.

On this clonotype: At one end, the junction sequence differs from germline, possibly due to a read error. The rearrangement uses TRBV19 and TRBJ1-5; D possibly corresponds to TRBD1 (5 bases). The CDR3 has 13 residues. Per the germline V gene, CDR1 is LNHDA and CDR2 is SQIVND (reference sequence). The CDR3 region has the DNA TGTGCCGGTAGTATAGTTGGGGGACAGCCCCAGCATTTT. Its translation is CAGSIVGGQPQHF.

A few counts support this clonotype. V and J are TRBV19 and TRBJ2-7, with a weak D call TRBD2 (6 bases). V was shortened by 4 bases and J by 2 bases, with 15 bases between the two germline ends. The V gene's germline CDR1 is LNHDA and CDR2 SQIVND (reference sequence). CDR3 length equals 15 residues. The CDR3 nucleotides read TGTGCCAGTAGTACCTCCGGGACTGGGACCTACGAGCAGTACTTC. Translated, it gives CASSTSGTGTYEQYF.

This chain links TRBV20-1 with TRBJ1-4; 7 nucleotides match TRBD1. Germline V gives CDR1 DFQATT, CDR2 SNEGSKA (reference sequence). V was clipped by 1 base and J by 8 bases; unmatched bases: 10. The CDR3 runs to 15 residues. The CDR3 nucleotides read TGCAGTGCTAGAGCCCCGACAGGGCTATACGAAAAACTGTTTTTT. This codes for CSARAPTGLYEKLFF.

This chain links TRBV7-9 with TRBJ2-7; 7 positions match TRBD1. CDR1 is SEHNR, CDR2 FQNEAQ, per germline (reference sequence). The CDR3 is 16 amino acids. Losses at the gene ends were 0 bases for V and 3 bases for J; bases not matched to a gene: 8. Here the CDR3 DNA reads TGTGCCAGCAGCTTAGCTTCCGGGACAGTATTCTACGAGCAGTACTTC. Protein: CASSLASGTVFYEQYF.

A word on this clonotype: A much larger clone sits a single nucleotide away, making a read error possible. As DNA, the CDR3 is TGTGCCAGCTCTCCGGGAGCAACCTACAAGCAGTACTTC. Translating it yields CASSPGATYKQYF. This chain links TRBV19 with TRBJ2-7, with D perhaps matching TRBD2 (6 bases). The CDR3 has 13 residues. Per germline, CDR1 LNHDA and CDR2 SQIVND (reference sequence).

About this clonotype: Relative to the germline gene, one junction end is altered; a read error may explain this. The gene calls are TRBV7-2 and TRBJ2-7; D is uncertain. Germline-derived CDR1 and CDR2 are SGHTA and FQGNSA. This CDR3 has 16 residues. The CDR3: CASRLDFASSSYEQYF. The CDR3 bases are TGTGCCAGCCGCTTAGATTTTGCCAGTAGCTCCTACGAGCAGTACTTC.

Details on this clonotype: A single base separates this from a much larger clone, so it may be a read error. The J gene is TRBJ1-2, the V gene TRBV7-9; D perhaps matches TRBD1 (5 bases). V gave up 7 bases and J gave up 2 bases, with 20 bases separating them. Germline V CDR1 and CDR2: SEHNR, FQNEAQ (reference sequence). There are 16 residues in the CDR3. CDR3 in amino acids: CASNSIPDSPNYGYTF. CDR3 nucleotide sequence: TGTGCCAGCAACTCTATACCAGACAGTCCGAACTATGGCTACACCTTC.

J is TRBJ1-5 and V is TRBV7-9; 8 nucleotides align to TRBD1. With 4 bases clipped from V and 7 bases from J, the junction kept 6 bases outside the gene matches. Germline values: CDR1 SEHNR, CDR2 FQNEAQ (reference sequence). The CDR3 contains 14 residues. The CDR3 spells CASSSETGAQPQHF. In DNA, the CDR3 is TGTGCCAGCAGCTCAGAGACAGGGGCCCAGCCCCAGCATTTT.

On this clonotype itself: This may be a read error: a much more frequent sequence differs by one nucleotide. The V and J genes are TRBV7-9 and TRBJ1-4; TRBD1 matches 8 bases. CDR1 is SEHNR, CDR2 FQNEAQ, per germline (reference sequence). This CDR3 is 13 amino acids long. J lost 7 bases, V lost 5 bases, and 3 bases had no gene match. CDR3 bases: TGTGCCAGCAGCCGGACAGGGAGTGAAAAACTGTTTTTT. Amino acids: CASSRTGSEKLFF.

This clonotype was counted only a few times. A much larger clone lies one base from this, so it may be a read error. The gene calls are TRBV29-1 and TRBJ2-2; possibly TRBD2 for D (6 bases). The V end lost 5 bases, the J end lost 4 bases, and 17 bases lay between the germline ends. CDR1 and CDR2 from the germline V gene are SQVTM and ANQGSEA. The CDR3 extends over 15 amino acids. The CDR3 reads CSVPGDQGVTGELFF. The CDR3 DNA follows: TGCAGCGTTCCGGGAGACCAGGGAGTCACCGGGGAGCTGTTTTTT.

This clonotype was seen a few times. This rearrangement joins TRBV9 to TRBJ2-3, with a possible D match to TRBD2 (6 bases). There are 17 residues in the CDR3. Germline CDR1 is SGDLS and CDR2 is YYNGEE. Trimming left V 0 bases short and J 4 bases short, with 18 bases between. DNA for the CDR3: TGTGCCAGCAGCGTAGCCCTAGCGACCGGTGCGTCAGATACGCAGTATTTT. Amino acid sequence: CASSVALATGASDTQYF.

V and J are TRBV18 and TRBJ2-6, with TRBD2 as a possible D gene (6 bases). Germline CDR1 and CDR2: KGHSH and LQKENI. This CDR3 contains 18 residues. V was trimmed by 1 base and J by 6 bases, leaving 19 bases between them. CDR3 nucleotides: TGTGCCAGCTCACCACTGCCACCTACTAGCCTTGAGGCCAACGTCCTGACTTTC. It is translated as CASSPLPPTSLEANVLTF.

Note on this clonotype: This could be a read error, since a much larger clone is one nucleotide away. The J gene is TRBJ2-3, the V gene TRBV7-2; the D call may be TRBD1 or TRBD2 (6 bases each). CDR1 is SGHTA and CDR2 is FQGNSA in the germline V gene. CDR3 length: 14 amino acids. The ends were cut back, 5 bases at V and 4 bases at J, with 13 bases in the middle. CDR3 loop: CASSVVGGADTQYF. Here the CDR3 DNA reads TGTGCCAGCAGCGTAGTCGGGGGCGCAGATACGCAGTATTTT.

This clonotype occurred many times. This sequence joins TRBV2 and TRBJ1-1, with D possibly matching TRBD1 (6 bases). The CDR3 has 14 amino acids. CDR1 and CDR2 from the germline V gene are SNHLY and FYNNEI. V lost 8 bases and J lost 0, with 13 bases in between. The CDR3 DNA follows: TGTGCCAGCTGGGGGGCGATCGTGAACACTGAAGCTTTCTTT. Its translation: CASWGAIVNTEAFF.

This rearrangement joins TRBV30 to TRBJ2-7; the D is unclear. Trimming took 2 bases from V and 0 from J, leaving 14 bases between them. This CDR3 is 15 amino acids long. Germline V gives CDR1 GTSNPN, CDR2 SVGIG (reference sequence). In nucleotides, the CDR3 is TGTGCCTGGAGTCGAACGGCAAGGAGCTCCTACGAGCAGTACTTC. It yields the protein CAWSRTARSSYEQYF. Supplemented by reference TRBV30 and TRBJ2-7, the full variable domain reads SQTIHQWPATLVQPVGSPLSLECTVEGTSNPNLYWYRQAAGRGLQLLFYSVGIGQISSEVPQNLSASRPQDRQFILSSKKLLLSDSGFYLCAWSRTARSSYEQYFGPGTRLTVT.

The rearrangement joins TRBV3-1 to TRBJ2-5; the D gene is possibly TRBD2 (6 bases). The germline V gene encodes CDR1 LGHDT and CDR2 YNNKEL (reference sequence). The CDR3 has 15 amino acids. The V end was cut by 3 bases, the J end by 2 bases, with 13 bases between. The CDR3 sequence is CASSHAWDLQETQYF. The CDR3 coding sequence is TGTGCCAGCAGCCATGCCTGGGACTTGCAAGAGACCCAGTACTTC.

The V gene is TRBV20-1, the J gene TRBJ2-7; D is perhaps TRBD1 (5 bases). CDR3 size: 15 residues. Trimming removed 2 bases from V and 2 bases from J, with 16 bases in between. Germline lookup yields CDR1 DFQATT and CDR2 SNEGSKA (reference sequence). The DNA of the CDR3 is TGCAGTGCTAGATCGTATCAGCCAGGGCCCTACGAGCAGTACTTC. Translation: CSARSYQPGPYEQYF.

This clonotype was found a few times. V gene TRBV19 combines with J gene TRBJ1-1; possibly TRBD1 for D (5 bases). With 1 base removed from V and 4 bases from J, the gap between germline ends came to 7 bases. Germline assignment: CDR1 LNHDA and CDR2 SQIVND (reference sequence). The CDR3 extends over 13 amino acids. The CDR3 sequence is CASSIGGVTEAFF. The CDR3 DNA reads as TGTGCCAGTAGTATAGGGGGGGTCACTGAAGCTTTCTTT.

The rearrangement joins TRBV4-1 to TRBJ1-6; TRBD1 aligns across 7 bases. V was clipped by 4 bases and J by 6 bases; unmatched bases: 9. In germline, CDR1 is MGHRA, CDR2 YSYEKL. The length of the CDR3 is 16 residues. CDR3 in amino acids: CASSLLPGQTNSPLHF. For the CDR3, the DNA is TGCGCCAGCAGCCTTCTCCCGGGACAGACTAATTCACCCCTCCACTTT.

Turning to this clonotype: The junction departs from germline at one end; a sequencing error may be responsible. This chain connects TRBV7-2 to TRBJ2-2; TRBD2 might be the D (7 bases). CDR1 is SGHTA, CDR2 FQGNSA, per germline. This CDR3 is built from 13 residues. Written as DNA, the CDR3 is TGTCCCAGCAGCTTAGGGGGGGACGGGGAGCTGTTTTTT. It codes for CPSSLGGDGELFF.